This T cell receptor (beta chain) was documented in a study of control samples from healthy donors and cancer patients. CDR1 is SQVTM, CDR2 ANQGSEA, per germline. The CDR3 is made up of 15 amino acids. V lost 0 bases and J 8 bases, leaving 17 bases between the germline ends. Assay used: immunoSEQ multiplex PCR; TCRdb lists only in-frame clones, some missing. The repertoire holds 50,000 to 75,000 clones, with approximately 85% as singletons. Source material: blood. This receptor was identified in a man in his forties in good health. The chain joins TRBV29-1 to TRBJ2-1; D ambiguous. The CDR3, as DNA: TGCAGCGTTGAAGATCCCCGTCGACGTCTCCATGAGCAGTTCTTC. This encodes CSVEDPRRRLHEQFF.